One and the same sample provided the 3 T cell receptor beta chains below, sequenced in a study of shared clonotypes between healthy human individuals. Repertoires were generated with immunoSEQ multiplex PCR, while TCRdb's copy carries only in-frame clones and drops some. The sample lists about 2 million clones, 90% to 95% occurring once. Sample: naive CD4+ T cells sorted from blood. The sample's subset: CD45RA+ positively selected. Every receptor here comes from a man aged 18 to 35 in good health.

In the case of this clone: The same CDR3 can be traced to other DNA sequences in this sample. This chain links TRBV20-1 with TRBJ2-7, with D perhaps TRBD2 (6 bases). Germline V lookup: CDR1 DFQATT, CDR2 SNEGSKA (reference sequence). Trimming left V 5 bases short and J 2 bases short, with 7 bases between. The CDR3 sequence is 11 residues long. The DNA for the CDR3 is TGCAGTGCTCGGGGGACCTACGAGCAGTACTTC. The encoded protein is CSARGTYEQYF.

This sequence joins TRBV12-5 and TRBJ2-5; a possible D gene is TRBD2 (6 bases). Trimming removed 2 bases from V and 1 base from J, with 17 bases in between. From germline, CDR1 is LGHNT and CDR2 FRNRAP. The CDR3 runs 17 residues. The CDR3 reads CASGLNRGGRTQETQYF. The CDR3 DNA follows: TGTGCTAGTGGTTTGAATAGGGGAGGACGGACCCAAGAGACCCAGTACTTC.

V is TRBV6-1 and J is TRBJ2-7, with D maybe TRBD2 (6 bases). This CDR3 has 14 amino acids. V lost 6 bases to trimming and J lost 2 bases, with 14 bases between them. Per the germline V gene, CDR1 is MNHNS and CDR2 is SASEGT. The CDR3 reads CASRAGPPTYEQYF. CDR3 sequence (DNA): TGTGCCAGCAGGGCGGGACCTCCTACCTACGAGCAGTACTTC.